Below, 21 T cell receptor beta chains from the same sample are listed, as sequenced in a study of control samples from healthy donors and cancer patients. Repertoires were generated with immunoSEQ multiplex PCR, while TCRdb's copy carries only in-frame clones and drops some. The data contain roughly 100,000 clones, roughly four fifths of them singletons. The sequenced sample consisted of blood. These receptors were obtained from a woman aged 45-65 years in good health.

The gene calls are TRBV2 and TRBJ1-1; no clear D gene. Germline CDR1 SNHLY, CDR2 FYNNEI. Between the trimmed V and J ends, which lost 11 bases and 5 bases, there was a span of 21 bases. The CDR3 extends over 14 amino acids. CDR3 coding DNA: TGTGCCGTCAGAGGAGAGTCCGTGGGTACTGAAGCTTTCTTT. Translated, it gives CAVRGESVGTEAFF.

The sample holds a few counts of this clone. The chain recombines TRBV6-2 or TRBV6-3 with TRBJ2-7, with no clear D. The CDR3 runs to 12 residues. The germline V and J ends were trimmed by 6 bases and 6 bases, with 12 bases remaining between them. Germline V gives CDR1 MNHEY, CDR2 SVGEGT. The CDR3 nucleotides read TGTGCCAGCAGATACCAAAATACCGAGCAGTACTTC. Translation: CASRYQNTEQYF.

Details on this clone: Mismatch with germline at one junction end may stem from a read error. This chain joins TRBV12-5 and TRBJ2-2, with D maybe TRBD2 (6 bases). This CDR3 region has 11 residues. Germline-derived CDR1 and CDR2 are LGHNT and FRNRAP. The CDR3 loop is CASGRSGVLFF. The DNA for the CDR3 is TGTGCTAGTGGACGGTCGGGGGTGCTGTTTTTT.

The chain employs TRBV2 and TRBJ1-2; D gene unclear. V was clipped by 3 bases and J by 3 bases, with 11 bases between them. CDR1 is SNHLY and CDR2 is FYNNEI in the germline V gene. CDR3 length equals 14 residues. CDR3 amino acids: CASSDLGEDYGYTF. CDR3 nucleotide sequence: TGTGCCAGCAGTGACTTGGGAGAGGACTATGGCTACACCTTC.

Comments on this clone: The same CDR3 is also encoded by other DNA sequences in this sample. V gene TRBV5-1 combines with J gene TRBJ2-1, with 11 bases that match TRBD2. J gave up 3 bases and V 3 bases, and 2 bases lay outside the gene matches. This CDR3 is built from 15 residues. Germline CDR1 SGHRS, CDR2 YFSETQ. The CDR3 is CASSSGLADYNEQFF. The CDR3 DNA follows: TGCGCCAGCAGCTCGGGACTAGCGGACTACAATGAGCAGTTCTTC.

This chain uses TRBV10-3 with TRBJ2-6; weak D call: TRBD2 (5 bases). Trimming shortened V by 3 bases and J by 2 bases, and 11 bases separated the two germline ends. The CDR3 is 16 amino acids. Per the germline V gene, CDR1 is ENHRY and CDR2 is SYGVKD. CDR3 in amino acids: CAISEFGEPGANVLTF. CDR3 sequence (DNA): TGTGCCATCAGTGAATTTGGGGAGCCTGGGGCCAACGTCCTGACTTTC.

This chain joins TRBV14 and TRBJ2-1; D is unclear. V lost 4 bases and J lost 0, with 13 bases in between. CDR1 is SGHDN, CDR2 FVKESK, per germline. This CDR3 spans 16 amino acids. In DNA, the CDR3 is TGTGCCAGCAGCCCGACGGGTCGGAGCTCCTACAATGAGCAGTTCTTC. This sequence encodes CASSPTGRSSYNEQFF.

This sequence joins TRBV4-3 and TRBJ1-4; no definite D call. The CDR3 extends over 16 amino acids. The germline V gene encodes CDR1 LGHNA and CDR2 YSLEER. V lost 0 bases to trimming and J lost 2 bases, with 10 bases between them. The CDR3 sequence is CASSQDPPGTNEKLFF. CDR3 in DNA: TGCGCCAGCAGCCAAGATCCCCCTGGCACTAATGAAAAACTGTTTTTT.

CDR3 coding DNA: TGTGCCAGCAGTCCCTGGAGGGGGCAGGGTAATGAAAAACTGTTTTTT. Its translation is CASSPWRGQGNEKLFF. The rearrangement uses TRBV7-2 and TRBJ1-4; 7 nucleotides line up with TRBD1. Looked up from germline, CDR1 is SGHTA and CDR2 is FQGNSA. This CDR3 comprises 16 residues. V shed 6 bases, J shed 4 bases, and the junction held 11 bases outside the gene matches.

The chain uses TRBV11-3 and TRBJ2-1; D unresolved. The length of the CDR3 is 15 residues. Trimming took off 0 bases at V and 6 bases at J, with 12 bases between the two ends. Per germline, CDR1 SGHNT and CDR2 YENEEA. In nucleotides, the CDR3 is TGTGCCAGCAGCTTAGAAACCGCCCTTAGCAATGAGCAGTTCTTC. Translating gives CASSLETALSNEQFF.

The CDR3 nucleotides are TGTGCCAGTAGTATAACTCTAGCGGGAGGGAGCAATGAGCAGTTCTTC. Its protein is CASSITLAGGSNEQFF. The chain joins TRBV19 to TRBJ2-1; 12 bases map to TRBD2. From germline, CDR1 is LNHDA and CDR2 SQIVND (reference sequence). Trimming at V came to 2 bases and at J to 6 bases, leaving 5 bases not matched to a gene. The CDR3 is 16 amino acids.

V and J are TRBV7-9 and TRBJ2-3; tentatively, D is TRBD1 (6 bases). Deletions cut 7 bases from V and 4 bases from J, with 12 bases between. This CDR3 contains 13 residues. Germline assignment: CDR1 SEHNR and CDR2 FQNEAQ (reference sequence). The CDR3 nucleotides read TGTGCCAGCACCCTGACAGGAGCAGATACGCAGTATTTT. Translation gives CASTLTGADTQYF.

The V and J genes are TRBV5-1 and TRBJ2-5; D gene unclear. Germline values: CDR1 SGHRS, CDR2 YFSETQ. The CDR3 is 15 residues long. V was trimmed by 0 bases and J by 0 bases, leaving 9 bases between them. As DNA, the CDR3 is TGCGCCAGCAGCTTGGGGGCCCAGTACCAAGAGACCCAGTACTTC. Amino acid sequence: CASSLGAQYQETQYF.

The V gene is TRBV15, the J gene TRBJ2-3; a weak D match, TRBD2 (6 bases). V was shortened by 5 bases and J by 9 bases, with 15 bases between the two germline ends. The CDR3 loop spans 13 amino acids. Looked up from germline, CDR1 is LNHNV and CDR2 is YYDKDF (reference sequence). Written as DNA, the CDR3 is TGTGCCACCAGCCCCCGCTTTCGGGAGACGCAGTATTTT. This sequence encodes CATSPRFRETQYF.

CDR3 nucleotides: TGTGCCAGCAGCGTAGGGCTAGCGGGAGTGGCCCTAACAGAGACCCAGTACTTC. Its protein is CASSVGLAGVALTETQYF. V gene TRBV9 combines with J gene TRBJ2-5, with 10 bases matching TRBD2. The CDR3 is 18 amino acids. CDR1 and CDR2 (germline): SGDLS, YYNGEE. V was clipped by 0 bases and J by 4 bases; unmatched bases: 12.

The chain links TRBV11-2 to TRBJ2-3; D is unclear. V lost 5 bases and J 6 bases, leaving 21 bases between the germline ends. Germline V gene sequence: CDR1 SGHAT, CDR2 FQNNGV. This CDR3 is built from 16 residues. In DNA, the CDR3 is TGTGCCAGCAGCCCAAGAGACACCTGGGTGGGGGATACGCAGTATTTT. Translating gives CASSPRDTWVGDTQYF.

V gene TRBV7-2 combines with J gene TRBJ1-3; tentatively, D is TRBD1 (6 bases). The germline V gene encodes CDR1 SGHTA and CDR2 FQGNSA. The CDR3 length is 15 residues. V was cut by 0 bases and J by 4 bases, with 10 bases left in between. CDR3 protein: CASSLATGSGNTIYF. The CDR3, as DNA: TGTGCCAGCAGCTTAGCGACAGGTTCGGGAAACACCATATATTTT.

The V and J genes are TRBV3-1 (or the pseudogene TRBV3-2) and TRBJ1-1; TRBD1 agrees at 11 bases. The CDR3 length is 18 residues. Germline assignment: CDR1 LGHDT and CDR2 YNNKEL (reference sequence). V trimming: 2 bases; J trimming: 3 bases; junction bases outside the gene matches: 11. The CDR3 DNA reads TGTGCCAGCAGCCAATTTATTACGGGACAGGGGGTTCACACTGAAGCTTTCTTT. This codes for CASSQFITGQGVHTEAFF.

This chain uses TRBV11-2 with TRBJ1-1; no firm D call. The CDR3 totals 15 residues. V lost 2 bases and J lost 4, with 14 bases in between. Germline V gene lookup returns CDR1 SGHAT and CDR2 FQNNGV. Here the CDR3 reads CASSLRPVTSTEAFF. CDR3 DNA: TGTGCCAGCAGCTTACGGCCCGTAACCTCCACTGAAGCTTTCTTT.

The rearrangement links TRBV27 to TRBJ2-5; D remains unclear. V dropped 8 bases and J dropped 7 bases, with 11 bases sitting between them. Germline loops: CDR1 MNHEY, CDR2 SMNVEV (reference sequence). This CDR3 comprises 11 residues. In nucleotides, the CDR3 is TGTGCCAGCTATAGAGCTGGGACCCAGTACTTC. Translated: CASYRAGTQYF.

This chain connects TRBV4-1 to TRBJ2-7; D not resolved. CDR1 is MGHRA and CDR2 is YSYEKL in the germline V gene. This CDR3 is 13 amino acids long. Between the trimmed V and J ends, which lost 0 bases and 6 bases, there was a span of 9 bases. The CDR3 is CASSQDIEGEQYF. Written as DNA, the CDR3 is TGCGCCAGCAGCCAAGATATCGAAGGCGAGCAGTACTTC.